This note documents a single T cell receptor (beta chain) sequence. Its target is unknown. This record comes from a study of T cell responses to AZD1222 COVID-19 vaccine. Germline loops: CDR1 LGHDT, CDR2 YNNKEL (reference sequence). The CDR3 runs to 15 residues. The V and J ends lost 1 base and 8 bases respectively, with 15 bases between them. The repertoire was sequenced with immunoSEQ multiplex PCR; TCRdb's copy has only in-frame clones and lacks some. The table shows approximately 130,000 clones, with roughly 93% occurring only once. Study conclusions and caveats: Repertoires were collected only later (after the peak T cell response had occurred). The sample set comprised mostly white British donors with more females, and clonal diversity was possibly underestimated.

This TCR was recovered from an adult in good health. The sequencing used peripheral blood, collected on day 0 of AZD1222 vaccination. The chain couples TRBV3-1 (or the pseudogene TRBV3-2) to TRBJ2-1, with no clear D. CDR3 sequence: CASSQVFVTKDEQFF. DNA for the CDR3: TGTGCCAGCAGCCAAGTGTTTGTCACGAAGGATGAGCAGTTCTTC.